This T cell receptor (beta chain) is from a study of shared clonotypes between healthy human individuals. Here immunoSEQ multiplex PCR was the method, and the copy in TCRdb shows in-frame clones only, minus some. The profile shows some 900,000 clones, approximately 76% of them singletons. This clone was counted between two and nine times. CDR3 length: 16 amino acids. Trimming removed 3 bases from V and 3 bases from J; junction bases left unmatched: 3. Germline V lookup: CDR1 KGHSH, CDR2 LQKENI. This sequence was found in a young man in good health. Sample: memory CD4+ T cells sorted from blood. Subset noted: CD45RA-negative fraction. The rearrangement links TRBV18 to TRBJ2-7, with 15 positions matching TRBD2. The CDR3 DNA is TGTGCCAGCTCACCCCCGGGACTAGCGGGGGGCTACGAGCAGTACTTC. Translated: CASSPPGLAGGYEQYF.